This is a list of T cell receptor beta chains from one sample in a study of tumor and adjacent non-tumor tissue in lung cancer. TCRdb re-derived calls from the multiplex PCR reads in MiXCR, one entry per CDR3 protein. The sample holds about 100,000 distinct CDR3 sequences, 65% seen once. Material for sequencing was distant non-tumor lung tissue. All receptors derive from a man aged 25 to 40 with non-small cell lung cancer. The CDR3 runs from the conserved cysteine through the conserved F or W. Each record gives: J gene, V gene, D gene, clone size, CDR3 protein, CDR3 DNA. D genes are given only for firm matches. Clone size, where shown, is once, few, many, or a class for clones that have expanded.

j_call: TRBJ1-1; v_call: TRBV7-6; d_call: .; clone_size: .; cdr3_aa: CASSLGGATKAFF; cdr3_nt: TGTGCCAGCAGCTTAGGAGGGGCTACCAAAGCTTTCTTT
j_call: TRBJ2-6; v_call: TRBV6-2/TRBV6-3; d_call: TRBD1; clone_size: once; cdr3_aa: CASSSRGPVTNVLTF; cdr3_nt: TGTGCCAGTAGTTCTAGGGGGCCCGTGACCAATGTCCTGACTTTC
j_call: TRBJ1-1; v_call: TRBV11-2; d_call: .; clone_size: .; cdr3_aa: CASSPQGGQANTEAFF; cdr3_nt: TGTGCCAGCAGCCCCCAAGGGGGGCAGGCGAACACTGAAGCTTTCTTT
j_call: TRBJ2-2; v_call: TRBV11-1; d_call: .; clone_size: .; cdr3_aa: CASSQKGTEAGELFF; cdr3_nt: TGTGCCAGCAGCCAAAAGGGCACGGAGGCCGGGGAGCTGTTTTTT
j_call: TRBJ2-3; v_call: TRBV29-1; d_call: TRBD1; clone_size: many; cdr3_aa: CSVDWDRGPDTQYF; cdr3_nt: TGCAGCGTTGACTGGGACAGGGGCCCAGATACGCAGTATTTT
j_call: TRBJ1-1; v_call: TRBV11-2; d_call: .; clone_size: .; cdr3_aa: CASSLWGQGPTFF; cdr3_nt: TGTGCCAGCAGCTTATGGGGGCAGGGCCCCACTTTCTTT
j_call: TRBJ2-3; v_call: TRBV20-1; d_call: TRBD2; clone_size: .; cdr3_aa: CSAITSGDTQYF; cdr3_nt: TGCAGTGCTATAACTAGCGGAGATACGCAGTATTTC
j_call: TRBJ2-7; v_call: TRBV20-1; d_call: .; clone_size: .; cdr3_aa: CSARGRFRSYEQYF; cdr3_nt: TGCAGTGCTAGGGGGAGATTCAGGTCCTACGAGCAGTACTTC
j_call: TRBJ1-2; v_call: TRBV12-3/TRBV12-4; d_call: .; clone_size: .; cdr3_aa: CTSSLGTGYTF; cdr3_nt: TGTACCAGCAGCCTGGGAACTGGCTACACCTTC
j_call: TRBJ2-7; v_call: TRBV20-1; d_call: TRBD1; clone_size: few; cdr3_aa: CSAREGGGQYF; cdr3_nt: TGCAGTGCTAGAGAAGGGGGCGGGCAGTACTTC
j_call: TRBJ2-7; v_call: TRBV11-2; d_call: TRBD1; clone_size: .; cdr3_aa: CASSRGQANEQYF; cdr3_nt: TGTGCCAGTAGCAGGGGGCAGGCCAACGAGCAGTACTTC
j_call: TRBJ1-5; v_call: TRBV12-3/TRBV12-4; d_call: .; clone_size: many; cdr3_aa: CASSTGGVFGQPQHF; cdr3_nt: TGTGCCAGCAGCACGGGAGGGGTTTTTGGTCAGCCCCAGCATTTT
j_call: TRBJ2-2; v_call: TRBV4-3; d_call: TRBD2; clone_size: .; cdr3_aa: CASGQTSGTTGELFF; cdr3_nt: TGCGCCAGCGGCCAGACTAGCGGTACTACCGGGGAGTTGTTTTTT
j_call: TRBJ1-1; v_call: TRBV30; d_call: .; clone_size: many; cdr3_aa: CAWNSPTAEAFF; cdr3_nt: TGTGCCTGGAACTCGCCGACAGCGGAGGCTTTCTTT
j_call: TRBJ2-1; v_call: TRBV6-5; d_call: TRBD1; clone_size: .; cdr3_aa: CASSSGQGAIHEQLF; cdr3_nt: TGTGCCAGCAGTTCCGGACAGGGGGCAATCCATGAGCAGCTCTTC
j_call: TRBJ1-1; v_call: TRBV7-9; d_call: .; clone_size: .; cdr3_aa: CTSSRGVGGTEAFF; cdr3_nt: TGTACCAGCAGCCGAGGTGTAGGGGGCACTGAAGCTTTCTTT
j_call: TRBJ1-2; v_call: TRBV6-5; d_call: TRBD1; clone_size: .; cdr3_aa: CASSPPDRGGGYTF; cdr3_nt: TGTGCCAGCAGTCCCCCCGACAGGGGTGGTGGCTACACCTTC
j_call: TRBJ1-2; v_call: TRBV6-5; d_call: TRBD1; clone_size: few; cdr3_aa: CANSWTGHGYTF; cdr3_nt: TGTGCCAACAGTTGGACAGGGCATGGTTACACCTTC
j_call: TRBJ2-3; v_call: TRBV20-1; d_call: TRBD2; clone_size: .; cdr3_aa: CNATGLVGDHTQYF; cdr3_nt: TGCAATGCTACCGGACTAGTGGGAGATCATACGCAGTATTTT
j_call: TRBJ2-1; v_call: TRBV5-4; d_call: TRBD1; clone_size: .; cdr3_aa: CVSSHPGQMVYEQFF; cdr3_nt: TGTGTCAGCAGCCACCCGGGACAGATGGTATATGAGCAGTTCTTC
j_call: TRBJ2-2; v_call: TRBV11-2; d_call: .; clone_size: few; cdr3_aa: CASSLDPRGTGELFF; cdr3_nt: TGTGCCAGCAGCTTAGATCCCCGGGGTACCGGGGAGCTATTTTTT
j_call: TRBJ2-7; v_call: TRBV11-2; d_call: .; clone_size: .; cdr3_aa: CASCLGAGEQYF; cdr3_nt: TGTGCCAGCTGCTTAGGGGCTGGGGAGCAGTACTTC
j_call: TRBJ2-3; v_call: TRBV5-1; d_call: .; clone_size: .; cdr3_aa: CASSQTGTVRGTDTQYF; cdr3_nt: TGCGCCAGCAGCCAGACCGGGACGGTTAGGGGCACAGATACGCAGTATTTT
j_call: TRBJ2-7; v_call: TRBV28; d_call: TRBD2; clone_size: .; cdr3_aa: CASSPGGVVEQYF; cdr3_nt: TGTGCCAGCAGTCCGGGGGGGGTGGTCGAGCAGTACTTC
j_call: TRBJ2-5; v_call: TRBV29-1; d_call: .; clone_size: .; cdr3_aa: CSVEGDGGRSETQYF; cdr3_nt: TGCAGCGTTGAAGGGGACGGGGGGCGGTCGGAGACCCAGTACTTC
j_call: TRBJ2-2; v_call: TRBV7-8; d_call: .; clone_size: .; cdr3_aa: CASSFFPGELFF; cdr3_nt: TGTGCCAGCAGCTTTTTCCCCGGGGAGCTGTTTTTT
j_call: TRBJ2-1; v_call: TRBV20-1; d_call: TRBD2; clone_size: .; cdr3_aa: CSARVWEGRNEQFF; cdr3_nt: TGCAGTGCTAGAGTTTGGGAGGGTAGGAATGAGCAGTTCTTC
j_call: TRBJ2-1; v_call: TRBV11-2; d_call: TRBD1; clone_size: few; cdr3_aa: CANSRTQGNEQLF; cdr3_nt: TGTGCCAACAGCCGAACACAGGGGAATGAGCAGCTCTTC
j_call: TRBJ1-4; v_call: TRBV28; d_call: .; clone_size: .; cdr3_aa: CASSQLSFATNEKLFF; cdr3_nt: TGTGCCAGCAGCCAACTCTCGTTTGCAACTAATGAAAAACTGTTTTTT
j_call: TRBJ2-2; v_call: TRBV10-2; d_call: .; clone_size: once; cdr3_aa: CAGSARSTGELFF; cdr3_nt: TGCGCCGGCAGTGCCAGGAGCACGGGGGAGCTGTTTTTT
j_call: TRBJ2-2; v_call: TRBV12-3/TRBV12-4; d_call: .; clone_size: .; cdr3_aa: CASSQSGTLNTGELFF; cdr3_nt: TGTGCCAGCAGTCAATCCGGGACCTTGAACACCGGGGAGCTGTTTTTT
j_call: TRBJ2-3; v_call: TRBV5-1; d_call: .; clone_size: .; cdr3_aa: CASRSGRAEDTQYF; cdr3_nt: TGCGCCAGCAGGTCAGGCCGGGCTGAAGATACGCAGTATTTT
j_call: TRBJ2-1; v_call: TRBV29-1; d_call: .; clone_size: .; cdr3_aa: CNLQRGAGEQFF; cdr3_nt: TGCAACCTTCAACGGGGGGCGGGGGAGCAGTTCTTC
j_call: TRBJ2-3; v_call: TRBV10-3; d_call: .; clone_size: .; cdr3_aa: CAISDRVGETDTQYF; cdr3_nt: TGTGCCATCAGTGATCGGGTGGGAGAGACAGATACGCAGTATTTT
j_call: TRBJ2-3; v_call: TRBV18; d_call: .; clone_size: .; cdr3_aa: CTSSPTSITDTQYF; cdr3_nt: TGTACCAGCTCACCGACGTCCATCACAGATACGCAGTATTTT
j_call: TRBJ2-5; v_call: TRBV20-1; d_call: .; clone_size: .; cdr3_aa: CSARRFGEETQYF; cdr3_nt: TGCAGTGCTAGACGGTTCGGGGAGGAGACCCAGTACTTC
j_call: TRBJ2-2; v_call: TRBV5-1; d_call: .; clone_size: .; cdr3_aa: CVSSLIQINTGELFF; cdr3_nt: TGCGTCAGCAGCTTGATTCAGATTAACACCGGGGAGCTGTTTTTT
j_call: TRBJ2-7; v_call: TRBV20-1; d_call: .; clone_size: .; cdr3_aa: CNATQGGGNEQYF; cdr3_nt: TGCAATGCCACTCAAGGGGGAGGGAACGAGCAGTACTTC
j_call: TRBJ2-7; v_call: TRBV6-6; d_call: .; clone_size: .; cdr3_aa: CACNRGSSYEQYF; cdr3_nt: TGTGCCTGCAACCGCGGGTCCTCCTACGAGCAGTACTTC
j_call: TRBJ2-1; v_call: TRBV20-1; d_call: TRBD2; clone_size: .; cdr3_aa: CSVQSGLQGLTGEQFF; cdr3_nt: TGCAGTGTCCAGTCGGGACTACAAGGTTTAACGGGTGAGCAGTTCTTC
j_call: TRBJ1-2; v_call: TRBV12-3/TRBV12-4; d_call: .; clone_size: .; cdr3_aa: CASSQGAGYTF; cdr3_nt: TGTGCCAGCAGCCAGGGAGCTGGTTACACCTTC
j_call: TRBJ2-7; v_call: TRBV7-8; d_call: .; clone_size: many; cdr3_aa: CASSVSPDGSYEQYF; cdr3_nt: TGTGCCAGCAGCGTAAGCCCCGACGGCTCCTACGAGCAGTACTTC
j_call: TRBJ1-2; v_call: TRBV11-2; d_call: .; clone_size: .; cdr3_aa: CASSLDGTDNGYTF; cdr3_nt: TGTGCCAGCAGCTTAGATGGAACAGACAACGGCTACACCTTC
j_call: TRBJ2-1; v_call: TRBV20-1; d_call: .; clone_size: many; cdr3_aa: CSARQPSYNEQFF; cdr3_nt: TGCAGTGCGCGCCAACCGTCCTACAATGAGCAGTTCTTC
j_call: TRBJ1-2; v_call: TRBV11-1; d_call: .; clone_size: once; cdr3_aa: CVSRLTTRGTDGYTF; cdr3_nt: TGTGTCAGCAGACTCACGACAAGGGGTACTGATGGCTACACCTTC